Sequencing of this T cell receptor beta chain was carried out in a study of blood T cell repertoires in COVID-19. Across the whole study: The analysed material was cDNA or gDNA that came from T cells, B-cell-depleted T cells, or PBMCs.

Assay: immunoSEQ multiplex PCR; the TCRdb copy retains only in-frame clones and omits some. The profile shows around 40,000 clones, just under 80% of them singletons. The CDR3 has 14 amino acids. Deletions cut 3 bases from V and 4 bases from J, with 12 bases between. Germline CDR1 is SGHVS and CDR2 is FNYEAQ. This clone was counted a few times. V usage is TRBV7-6 and J usage is TRBJ1-2; D might be TRBD1 (5 bases). The source is a man at least 80 years old with active or convalescent COVID-19. Sequenced sample: peripheral blood. For the CDR3, the DNA is TGTGCCAGCAGCTTGGGAGGGGACCTCTATGGCTACACCTTC. This gives the protein CASSLGGDLYGYTF.